The 24 T cell receptor beta chains given below trace back to one sample, sequenced in a study of shared clonotypes between healthy human individuals. TCRdb's copy holds only in-frame clones and misses some; the assay was immunoSEQ multiplex PCR. The data hold approximately 980,000 clones, with approximately 80% observed a single time. Sequenced sample: memory CD4+ T cells sorted from blood. Stated subset: CD45RA-negative fraction. The receptors stem from a man younger than 35 in good health.

The J gene is TRBJ1-3, the V gene TRBV30; the match to TRBD1 covers 7 bases. The CDR3 has 13 residues. CDR1 is GTSNPN, CDR2 SVGIG, per germline (reference sequence). Losses at the gene ends were 2 bases for V and 7 bases for J; bases not matched to a gene: 5. CDR3: CAWSQGGRNTIYF. The CDR3 DNA is TGTGCCTGGAGTCAGGGGGGTCGGAACACCATATATTTT.

V is TRBV7-2 and J is TRBJ2-7; the match to TRBD2 covers 9 bases. CDR1 and CDR2 (germline): SGHTA, FQGNSA. Trimming took 1 base from V and 4 from J; bases not matched to a gene: 11. The CDR3 has 17 amino acids. The CDR3 spells CASSLVMGAGGSYEQYF. DNA for the CDR3: TGTGCCAGCAGCTTAGTTATGGGCGCGGGAGGGAGTTACGAGCAGTACTTC. Combining the CDR3 with reference TRBV7-2 and TRBJ2-7 gives the whole variable domain GAGVSQSPSNKVTEKGKDVELRCDPISGHTALYWYRQSLGQGLEFLIYFQGNSAPDKSGLPSDRFSAERTGGSVSTLTIQRTQQEDSAVYLCASSLVMGAGGSYEQYFGPGTRLTVT.

The chain uses TRBV30 and TRBJ1-5, with 7 bases lining up with TRBD1. V dropped 4 bases and J dropped 6; count of bases not matched to a gene: 21. The CDR3 is 18 amino acids. Germline loops: CDR1 GTSNPN, CDR2 SVGIG (reference sequence). In DNA, the CDR3 is TGTGCCTGGACCCCAGGGGGTATCGGGTACTTCTCCACTCAGCCCCAGCATTTT. Residues: CAWTPGGIGYFSTQPQHF.

V gene TRBV19 combines with J gene TRBJ1-1, with D unclear. The CDR3 runs to 15 residues. Germline values: CDR1 LNHDA, CDR2 SQIVND (reference sequence). The V gene lost 3 bases and the J gene lost 0 bases, with 11 bases spanning the gap. CDR3: CASSIGGIMNTEAFF. For the CDR3, the DNA is TGTGCCAGTAGTATTGGCGGAATCATGAACACTGAAGCTTTCTTT.

Only a few counts were recorded for this clone. This chain links TRBV5-1 with TRBJ1-1; D remains unclear. With 0 bases removed from V and 2 bases from J, the gap between germline ends came to 8 bases. The CDR3 is 14 amino acids. From germline, CDR1 is SGHRS and CDR2 YFSETQ. Here the CDR3 DNA reads TGCGCCAGCAGCTTGGTCCAGAGAAACACTGAAGCTTTCTTT. Translation: CASSLVQRNTEAFF.

The chain is built from TRBV7-2 and TRBJ2-5; 11 positions match TRBD2. Germline V lookup: CDR1 SGHTA, CDR2 FQGNSA. The CDR3 runs 15 residues. J gave up 4 bases and V 7 bases, and 8 bases lay outside the gene matches. This CDR3 reads CASTPRLAGRETQYF. Here the CDR3 DNA reads TGTGCCAGCACCCCTCGACTAGCGGGAAGAGAGACCCAGTACTTC.

Points on this clone: The sample carries other DNA sequences with the same CDR3. The chain links TRBV5-4 to TRBJ2-7; 8 nucleotides match TRBD1. This CDR3 has 13 residues. V gave up 4 bases and J gave up 4 bases; unmatched junction bases: 4. Germline CDR1 reads SGHNT; CDR2 reads YYREEE (reference sequence). CDR3 sequence: CASSRDRGYEQYF. In DNA, the CDR3 is TGTGCCAGCAGCCGAGACAGGGGTTACGAGCAGTACTTC.

The J gene is TRBJ2-7, the V gene TRBV6-6; 11 nucleotides agree with TRBD2. This CDR3 is built from 15 residues. Trimming removed 6 bases from V and 1 base from J; junction bases left unmatched: 5. Germline CDR1 MNHNY, CDR2 SVGAGI (reference sequence). This CDR3 is CASRQTSGKSYEQYF. Here the CDR3 DNA reads TGTGCCAGCAGGCAGACTAGCGGGAAATCCTACGAGCAGTACTTC.

The chain is built from TRBV5-5 and TRBJ2-7; no reliable D call. Germline values: CDR1 SGHKS, CDR2 YYEKEE (reference sequence). The CDR3 length is 15 residues. V lost 0 bases and J lost 2, with 12 bases in between. The DNA for the CDR3 is TGTGCCAGCAGCTTGGATATCACAAGCACCTACGAGCAGTACTTC. Amino acid sequence: CASSLDITSTYEQYF. Full variable domain (missing parts from reference TRBV5-5 and TRBJ2-7): DAGVTQSPTHLIKTRGQQVTLRCSPISGHKSVSWYQQVLGQGPQFIFQYYEKEERGRGNFPDRFSARQFPNYSSELNVNALLLGDSALYLCASSLDITSTYEQYFGPGTRLTVT.

This clone was detected many times. V usage is TRBV30 and J usage is TRBJ1-2; D call uncertain. CDR3 length: 15 residues. Germline V lookup: CDR1 GTSNPN, CDR2 SVGIG (reference sequence). Trimming stripped 0 bases from V and 7 bases from J, with 18 bases between. In DNA, the CDR3 is TGTGCCTGGAGTGTACCTCCTCCCGGGTGGGGTGGCTACACCTTC. The encoded protein is CAWSVPPPGWGGYTF.

The CDR3 loop is CASSPEGVSNQPQHF. The DNA of the CDR3 is TGTGCCAGCAGTCCTGAGGGGGTGAGCAATCAGCCCCAGCATTTT. This chain joins TRBV7-9 and TRBJ1-5, with D perhaps matching TRBD1 (6 bases). V was pared by 6 bases and J by 1 base, with 13 bases between. Germline CDR1 SEHNR, CDR2 FQNEAQ (reference sequence). This CDR3 is 15 amino acids long.

The rearrangement joins TRBV2 to TRBJ1-2; possible D gene TRBD1, 5 bases. CDR1 is SNHLY and CDR2 is FYNNEI in the germline V gene. Between the trimmed V and J ends, which lost 6 bases and 4 bases, there was a span of 12 bases. The CDR3 length is 13 residues. CDR3 sequence reads: CASSPTGVYGYTF. The CDR3 DNA reads as TGTGCCAGCAGCCCCACAGGAGTCTATGGCTACACCTTC.

The table lists this clone with a count of one. The V gene is TRBV7-6, the J gene TRBJ2-6; no clear D gene. CDR3 length: 14 residues. The V end lost 4 bases, the J end lost 2 bases, and 6 bases lay between the germline ends. Per germline, CDR1 SGHVS and CDR2 FNYEAQ. The DNA for the CDR3 is TGTGCCAGCAGCTCCCCTACTGGGGCCAACGTCCTGACTTTC. The encoded protein is CASSSPTGANVLTF.

V gene TRBV9 combines with J gene TRBJ2-3, with 8 positions matching TRBD2. CDR1 is SGDLS, CDR2 YYNGEE, per germline. The CDR3 is 14 amino acids. Losses at the gene ends were 3 bases for V and 4 bases for J; bases not matched to a gene: 4. The CDR3 DNA sequence: TGTGCCAGCAGCGAAAGCGGGAGTGCAGATACGCAGTATTTT. It specifies CASSESGSADTQYF.

The CDR3 nucleotides are TGCAGCGTTGAAGCCGGGCCAAAGGAGACCCAGTACTTC. It specifies CSVEAGPKETQYF. The V and J genes are TRBV29-1 and TRBJ2-5; no clear D gene. V shed 1 base and J shed 5 bases, with 11 bases lying between them. The CDR3 is 13 amino acids. Germline V gene sequence: CDR1 SQVTM, CDR2 ANQGSEA. Full variable domain (remainder filled in from reference TRBV29-1 and TRBJ2-5): SAVISQKPSRDICQRGTSLTIQCQVDSQVTMMFWYRQQPGQSLTLIATANQGSEATYESGFVIDKFPISRPNLTFSTLTVSNMSPEDSSIYLCSVEAGPKETQYFGPGTRLLVL.

The rearrangement uses TRBV27 and TRBJ1-1; D remains unclear. Between the trimmed V and J ends, which lost 1 base and 0 bases, there was a span of 3 bases. The germline gives CDR1 MNHEY, CDR2 SMNVEV (reference sequence). This CDR3 is 13 amino acids long. CDR3 in DNA: TGTGCCAGCAGTTTATTCCTGAACACTGAAGCTTTCTTT. Amino acids: CASSLFLNTEAFF.

The rearrangement links TRBV19 to TRBJ2-2; TRBD2 matches 7 bases. J gave up 4 bases and V 1 base, and 3 bases lay outside the gene matches. CDR1 is LNHDA and CDR2 is SQIVND in the germline V gene (reference sequence). CDR3 length: 15 amino acids. Written as DNA, the CDR3 is TGTGCCAGTAGTATAGGGACTAGAGTCACCGGGGAGCTGTTTTTT. Translated, it gives CASSIGTRVTGELFF.

The chain recombines TRBV5-4 with TRBJ2-7; 7 nucleotides line up with TRBD1. Germline V CDR1 and CDR2: SGHNT, YYREEE (reference sequence). The length of the CDR3 is 15 residues. V was pared by 0 bases and J by 6 bases, with 9 bases of the junction left unmatched. CDR3 DNA sequence: TGTGCCAGCAGCTTGGCCAACAGGGGATCGGGCGAGCAGTACTTC. As protein: CASSLANRGSGEQYF.

The CDR3 coding sequence is TGTGCCAGCAGTTACCATGCCCGGACCACTAATGAAAAACTGTTTTTT. It yields the protein CASSYHARTTNEKLFF. The gene calls are TRBV6-6 and TRBJ1-4; D is unresolved. Germline values: CDR1 MNHNY, CDR2 SVGAGI (reference sequence). V was cut by 2 bases and J by 2 bases, with 12 bases left in between. The CDR3 sequence is 16 residues long.

This clone was seen only a few times. This chain uses TRBV27 with TRBJ1-2; D is perhaps TRBD1 (6 bases). Per the germline V gene, CDR1 is MNHEY and CDR2 is SMNVEV (reference sequence). The CDR3 covers 13 residues. The V gene lost 5 bases and the J gene lost 4 bases, with 11 bases spanning the gap. This CDR3 is CASSPQGLYGYTF. The CDR3 coding sequence is TGTGCCAGCAGTCCACAGGGCCTCTATGGCTACACCTTC.

The V call is TRBV6-5, the J call TRBJ2-3, with TRBD2 matching 8 bases. CDR3 size: 13 residues. Losses at the gene ends were 11 bases for V and 5 bases for J; bases not matched to a gene: 9. CDR1 and CDR2 (germline): MNHEY, SVGAGI. The DNA for the CDR3 is TGTGCCCCCGGGAGGGTCGCCAAAGATACGCAGTATTTT. It is translated as CAPGRVAKDTQYF.

The chain couples TRBV5-6 to TRBJ2-7; D tentatively fits TRBD1 or TRBD2 (5 bases each). CDR1 SGHDT and CDR2 YYEEEE come from the germline V gene. The V gene lost 4 bases and the J gene lost 4 bases, with 15 bases spanning the gap. CDR3 length equals 14 residues. The CDR3 loop reads CASSPGRLGYEQYF. DNA for the CDR3: TGTGCCAGCAGCCCGGGGCGCCTGGGATACGAGCAGTACTTC.

CDR3 sequence: CASSPPQGAAGNTIYF. CDR3 DNA sequence: TGTGCCAGCAGCCCGCCCCAGGGGGCGGCTGGAAACACCATATATTTT. This sequence joins TRBV7-9 and TRBJ1-3; 8 bases align to TRBD1. The CDR3 sequence is 16 residues long. Looked up from germline, CDR1 is SEHNR and CDR2 is FQNEAQ (reference sequence). After removal of 5 bases from V and 2 bases from J, the junction contained 8 bases not matched to a gene.

J is TRBJ2-5 and V is TRBV5-6; 10 nucleotides agree with TRBD2. CDR1 and CDR2 from the germline V gene are SGHDT and YYEEEE. This CDR3 contains 17 residues. After removal of 0 bases from V and 4 bases from J, the junction contained 9 bases not matched to a gene. CDR3 nucleotide sequence: TGTGCCAGCAGCTTGGTGGGTCTAGCGGGAGTAGGAGAGACCCAGTACTTC. Protein: CASSLVGLAGVGETQYF.